The T cell receptor (beta chain) described here comes from a study of shared clonotypes between healthy human individuals. Study-level results: Non-shared clonotypes showed lower generation probabilities than clonotypes common to all four donors. Sampling was confined to blood; repertoires within tissues likely differ.

V was trimmed by 5 bases and J by 1 base, leaving 15 bases between them. The V gene's germline CDR1 is MDHEN and CDR2 SYDVKM. The CDR3 runs to 15 residues. Sequencing was at deep level. The data were produced by immunoSEQ multiplex PCR, yet TCRdb's version contains in-frame clones alone and is incomplete. The data show over a million clones, around 74% seen once. Remarks on this clone: The antigen is undetermined.

Material for sequencing was memory CD4+ T cells sorted from blood. Specified subset: CD45RA-negative fraction. The rearrangement links TRBV28 to TRBJ2-7; D perhaps matches TRBD2 (7 bases). The receptor was isolated from a young man in good health. The CDR3 sequence: CASSREGGRSYEQYF. Here the CDR3 DNA reads TGTGCCAGCAGTCGCGAGGGGGGGCGTTCCTACGAGCAGTACTTC.